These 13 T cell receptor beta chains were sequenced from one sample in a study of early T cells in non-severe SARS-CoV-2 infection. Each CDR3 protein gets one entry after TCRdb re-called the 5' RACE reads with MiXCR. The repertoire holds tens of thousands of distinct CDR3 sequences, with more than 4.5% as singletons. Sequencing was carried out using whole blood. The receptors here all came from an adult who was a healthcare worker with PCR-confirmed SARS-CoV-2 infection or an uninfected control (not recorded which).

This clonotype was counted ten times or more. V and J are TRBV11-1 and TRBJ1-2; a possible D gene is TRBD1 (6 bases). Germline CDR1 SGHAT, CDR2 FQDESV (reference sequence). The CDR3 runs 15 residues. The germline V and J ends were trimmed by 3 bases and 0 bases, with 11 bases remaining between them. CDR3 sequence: CASSFTGTPNYGYTF. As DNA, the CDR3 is TGTGCCAGCAGCTTTACCGGGACACCTAACTATGGCTACACCTTC.

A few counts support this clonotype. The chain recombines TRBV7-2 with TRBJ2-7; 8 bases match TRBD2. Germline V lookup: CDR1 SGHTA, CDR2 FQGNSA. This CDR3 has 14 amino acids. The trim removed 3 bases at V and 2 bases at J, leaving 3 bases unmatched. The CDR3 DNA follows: TGTGCCAGCAGCTTTACTAGCGGTGCCTACGAGCAGTACTTC. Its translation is CASSFTSGAYEQYF.

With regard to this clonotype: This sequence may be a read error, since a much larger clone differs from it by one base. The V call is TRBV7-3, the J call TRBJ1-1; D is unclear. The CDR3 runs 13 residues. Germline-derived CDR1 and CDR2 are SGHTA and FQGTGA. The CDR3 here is CTSSFSMNTEAFF. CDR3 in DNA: TGTACCAGCAGCTTTTCTATGAACACTGAAGCTTTCTTT.

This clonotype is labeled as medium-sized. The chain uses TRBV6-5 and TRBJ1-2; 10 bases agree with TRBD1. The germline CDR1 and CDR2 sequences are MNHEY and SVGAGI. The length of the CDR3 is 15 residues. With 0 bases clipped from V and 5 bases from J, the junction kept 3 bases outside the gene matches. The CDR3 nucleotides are TGTGCCAGCAGTTACTCGGGGACAGGGGAGTATGGCTACACCTTC. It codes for CASSYSGTGEYGYTF.

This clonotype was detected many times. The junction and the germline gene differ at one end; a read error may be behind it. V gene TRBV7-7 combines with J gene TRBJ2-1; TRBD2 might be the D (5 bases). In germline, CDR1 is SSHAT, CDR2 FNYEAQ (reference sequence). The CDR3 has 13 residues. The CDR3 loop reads CASSSNLASEQFF. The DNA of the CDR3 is TGTGCTAGCAGCTCCAACCTAGCTAGTGAGCAGTTCTTC.

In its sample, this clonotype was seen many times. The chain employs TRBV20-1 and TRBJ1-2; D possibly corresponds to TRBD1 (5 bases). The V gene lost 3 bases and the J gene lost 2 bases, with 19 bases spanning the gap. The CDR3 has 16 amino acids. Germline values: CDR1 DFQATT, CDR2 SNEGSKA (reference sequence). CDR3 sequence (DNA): TGCAGTGCTAGGACACCTTCTACAGGCTTAAACTATGGCTACACCTTC. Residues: CSARTPSTGLNYGYTF.

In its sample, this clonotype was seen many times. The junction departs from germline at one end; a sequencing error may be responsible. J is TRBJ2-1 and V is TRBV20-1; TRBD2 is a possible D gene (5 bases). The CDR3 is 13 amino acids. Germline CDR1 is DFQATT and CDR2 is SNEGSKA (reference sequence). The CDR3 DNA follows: TGCAGTGCCCCGGGATACTCCAACAATGAGCAGTTCTTC. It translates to CSAPGYSNNEQFF.

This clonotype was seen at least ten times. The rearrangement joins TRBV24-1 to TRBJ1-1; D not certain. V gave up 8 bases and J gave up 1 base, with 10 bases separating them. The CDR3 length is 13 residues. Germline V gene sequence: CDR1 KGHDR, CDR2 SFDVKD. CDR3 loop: CATMEGWNTEAFF. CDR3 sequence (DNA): TGTGCCACCATGGAGGGCTGGAACACTGAAGCTTTCTTT.

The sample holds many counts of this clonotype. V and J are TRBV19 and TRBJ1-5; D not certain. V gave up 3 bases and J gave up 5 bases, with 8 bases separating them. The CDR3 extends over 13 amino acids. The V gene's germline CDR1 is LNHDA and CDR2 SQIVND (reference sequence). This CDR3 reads CASSIRGYQPQHF. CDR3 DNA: TGTGCCAGTAGTATTCGTGGGTATCAGCCCCAGCATTTT.

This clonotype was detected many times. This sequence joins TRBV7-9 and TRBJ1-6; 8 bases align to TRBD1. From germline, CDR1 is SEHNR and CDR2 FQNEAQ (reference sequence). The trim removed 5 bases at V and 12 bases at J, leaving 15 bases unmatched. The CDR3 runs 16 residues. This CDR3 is CASSAVTGAPFEPLHF. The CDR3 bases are TGTGCCAGCAGCGCGGTGACAGGGGCTCCGTTTGAACCCCTCCACTTT.

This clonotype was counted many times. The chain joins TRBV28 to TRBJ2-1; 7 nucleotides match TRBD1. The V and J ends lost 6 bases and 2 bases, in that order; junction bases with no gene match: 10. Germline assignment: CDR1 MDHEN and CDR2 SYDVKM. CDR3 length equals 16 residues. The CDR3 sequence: CASRSWTGGPYNEQFF. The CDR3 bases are TGTGCCAGCAGATCTTGGACAGGAGGCCCCTACAATGAGCAGTTCTTC.

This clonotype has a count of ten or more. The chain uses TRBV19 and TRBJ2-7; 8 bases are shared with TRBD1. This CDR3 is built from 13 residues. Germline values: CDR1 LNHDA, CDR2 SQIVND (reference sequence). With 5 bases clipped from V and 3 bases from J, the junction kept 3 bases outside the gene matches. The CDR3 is CASSSGTGYEQYV. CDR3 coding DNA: TGTGCCAGTAGTTCGGGGACAGGCTACGAGCAGTACGTC.

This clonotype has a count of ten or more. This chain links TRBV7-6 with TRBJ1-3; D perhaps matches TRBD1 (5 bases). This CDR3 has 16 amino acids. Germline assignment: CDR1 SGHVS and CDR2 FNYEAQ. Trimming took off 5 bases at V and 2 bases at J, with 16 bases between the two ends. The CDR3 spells CASSNHAGPAGNTIYF. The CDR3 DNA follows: TGTGCCAGCAGCAACCACGCAGGGCCGGCTGGAAACACCATATATTTT.